The sequence of this T cell receptor beta chain was determined in a study of regulatory dendritic cells for organ transplantation. Study overall: Dendritic cell cultures received LPS on day 6.

Sorted subsets were CFSE-labeled and cultured four to six days with allogeneic dendritic cells. Memory T cells were CD45RO+, naive were CD45RA+, sorted by FACS. Worth noting for this clone: Antigen: not known.

Sequencing was performed with immunoSEQ multiplex PCR; in TCRdb, only in-frame clones are kept and a portion is missing. The table has over 9,000 clones, approximately 89% seen once. Study results and limitations: Regulatory dendritic cells appeared to expand memory CD8+ clones less than mature ones.

The germline V and J ends were trimmed by 3 bases and 4 bases, with 7 bases remaining between them. The CDR3 consists of 12 residues. The germline gives CDR1 SGDLS, CDR2 YYNGEE. The material sequenced was naive CD8+ T cells from blood cultured with dendritic cells. Subset in this sample: CD45RA+ naive T cells. V is TRBV9 and J is TRBJ1-2; maybe TRBD1 (6 bases). The receptor was derived from a human donor in good health. The CDR3 loop is CASSGQVYGYTF. The CDR3 coding sequence is TGTGCCAGCAGCGGACAGGTCTATGGCTACACCTTC.